Each of the 10 T cell receptor beta chains below was sequenced from the same sample in a study of T cell changes during pregnancy in multiple sclerosis. Clones were read by immunoSEQ multiplex PCR, and TCRdb kept only the in-frame ones, dropping some. In the table there are fewer than 65,000 clones, roughly 90% of which are singletons. This specimen was peripheral blood, taken before pregnancy. Receptors were obtained from a female donor with multiple sclerosis, enrolled in a pregnancy study.

The J gene is TRBJ2-3, the V gene TRBV11-1, with D unresolved. The CDR3 totals 16 residues. Between the trimmed V and J ends, which lost 4 bases and 0 bases, there was a span of 14 bases. The germline V gene encodes CDR1 SGHAT and CDR2 FQDESV (reference sequence). CDR3 residues: CASSSRVVASTDTQYF. CDR3 in DNA: TGTGCCAGCAGCTCTCGGGTGGTAGCCAGCACAGATACGCAGTATTTT.

CDR3 loop: CASSPSTGTSYEQYF. DNA of the CDR3: TGTGCCAGCAGCCCCTCGACAGGGACCAGCTACGAGCAGTACTTC. The rearrangement joins TRBV27 to TRBJ2-7; 7 nucleotides match TRBD1. Germline V gene sequence: CDR1 MNHEY, CDR2 SMNVEV (reference sequence). Trimming removed 6 bases from V and 3 bases from J; junction bases left unmatched: 11. The CDR3 is 15 amino acids.

The chain joins TRBV29-1 to TRBJ1-5; 8 nucleotides align to TRBD1. The CDR3 is made up of 13 amino acids. With 6 bases clipped from V and 6 bases from J, the junction kept 7 bases outside the gene matches. CDR1 and CDR2 (germline): SQVTM, ANQGSEA. The chain's CDR3 is CSVTDRGGQPQHF. CDR3 sequence (DNA): TGCAGCGTCACCGACAGGGGAGGTCAGCCCCAGCATTTT. Filled out from reference TRBV29-1 and TRBJ1-5, the complete variable domain reads SAVISQKPSRDICQRGTSLTIQCQVDSQVTMMFWYRQQPGQSLTLIATANQGSEATYESGFVIDKFPISRPNLTFSTLTVSNMSPEDSSIYLCSVTDRGGQPQHFGDGTRLSIL.

A single count supports this clone. The CDR3 DNA sequence: TGTGCCAGCAGCTCGGCGGGGAGCCGGGAGCAGTACTTC. Translated: CASSSAGSREQYF. The chain is built from TRBV5-4 and TRBJ2-7; possible D gene TRBD2, 6 bases. V was trimmed by 3 bases and J by 7 bases, leaving 14 bases between them. The CDR3 has 13 residues. Germline V CDR1 and CDR2: SGHNT, YYREEE (reference sequence).

The rearrangement links TRBV4-1 to TRBJ2-7, with D possibly being TRBD1 (6 bases). The V gene lost 1 base and the J gene lost 5 bases, with 15 bases spanning the gap. Germline CDR1 reads MGHRA; CDR2 reads YSYEKL. The CDR3 loop spans 15 amino acids. The CDR3 DNA reads as TGCGCCAGCAGCCAAGTGGCAGGGGAAGGTCACGAGCAGTACTTC. It specifies CASSQVAGEGHEQYF.

This chain joins TRBV6-1 and TRBJ2-3; 8 bases are shared with TRBD1. The CDR3 is 15 residues long. The J segment lost 0 bases and the V segment lost 2 bases, leaving 1 base of the junction unmatched. Germline V gene lookup returns CDR1 MNHNS and CDR2 SASEGT. The CDR3: CASSEQGASTDTQYF. CDR3 nucleotides: TGTGCCAGCAGTGAACAGGGGGCTAGCACAGATACGCAGTATTTT.

This clone was counted a single time. The rearrangement joins TRBV25-1 to TRBJ1-1; possibly TRBD1 for D (5 bases). Germline V gene lookup returns CDR1 MGHDK and CDR2 SYGVNS. V shed 2 bases and J shed 11 bases, with 21 bases lying between them. The CDR3 is 15 amino acids. The CDR3 DNA sequence: TGTGCCAGCAGTGAAGTCGAGGCAGGGCAGGGTCGGGCTTTCTTT. As protein: CASSEVEAGQGRAFF. The whole variable domain, filled in from reference TRBV25-1 and TRBJ1-1, reads EADIYQTPRYLVIGTGKKITLECSQTMGHDKMYWYQQDPGMELHLIHYSYGVNSTEKGDLSSESTVSRIRTEHFPLTLESARPSHTSQYLCASSEVEAGQGRAFFGQGTRLTVV.

The DNA for the CDR3 is TGTGCCAGCTCACCAGGGAGGGGCGAGGTCACCGGGGAGCTGTTTTTT. Encoded protein: CASSPGRGEVTGELFF. The chain recombines TRBV18 with TRBJ2-2; 7 bases are shared with TRBD2. CDR3 length equals 16 residues. CDR1 is KGHSH and CDR2 is LQKENI in the germline V gene. Trimming removed 2 bases from V and 4 bases from J; junction bases left unmatched: 7.

This clone is a singleton in its sample. V usage is TRBV7-3 and J usage is TRBJ1-1; no clear D gene. This CDR3 has 13 amino acids. V was pared by 2 bases and J by 3 bases, with 7 bases between. Germline V gives CDR1 SGHTA, CDR2 FQGTGA. The chain's CDR3 is CASSLGPDTEAFF. The CDR3 DNA sequence: TGTGCCAGCAGCTTAGGGCCAGACACTGAAGCTTTCTTT.

CDR3 loop: CASSSLPLSYEQYF. The CDR3 region has the DNA TGTGCCAGCAGTAGCCTACCCCTCTCCTACGAGCAGTACTTC. The chain uses TRBV2 and TRBJ2-7; D gene ambiguous. The CDR3 contains 14 residues. Germline CDR1 SNHLY, CDR2 FYNNEI. V lost 5 bases to trimming and J lost 0 bases, with 11 bases between them.